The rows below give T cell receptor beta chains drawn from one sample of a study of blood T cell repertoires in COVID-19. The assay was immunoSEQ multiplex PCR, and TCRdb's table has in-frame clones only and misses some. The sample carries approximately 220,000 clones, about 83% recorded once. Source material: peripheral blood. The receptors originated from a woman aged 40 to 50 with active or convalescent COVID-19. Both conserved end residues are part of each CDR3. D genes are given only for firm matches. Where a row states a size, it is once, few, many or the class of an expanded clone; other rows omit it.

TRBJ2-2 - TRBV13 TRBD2 TGTGCCAGCAGCTTAAGCGGGACCAGCCTAGGTGGGACCGGGGAGCTGTTTTTT CASSLSGTSLGGTGELFF
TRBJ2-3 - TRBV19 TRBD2 TGTGCCAGTAGTACCCCGGGAAGCGGGGGGGGCACAGATACGCAGTATTTT CASSTPGSGGGTDTQYF
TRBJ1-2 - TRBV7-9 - TGTGCCAGCAGCGTGGGCAGCTTATATGGCTACACCTTC CASSVGSLYGYTF
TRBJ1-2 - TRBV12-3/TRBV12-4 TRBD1 TGTGCCAGCAGGGGACAGCTTAACTATGGCTACACCTTC CASRGQLNYGYTF
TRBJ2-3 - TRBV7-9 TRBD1 TGTGCCAGCAGCGCCCGAGACAGGGCCACAGATACGCAGTATTTT CASSARDRATDTQYF
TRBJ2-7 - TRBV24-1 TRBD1 TGTGCCACCAGTGATTCTAGGGGGGACAGGGAGGGCAACGAGCAGTACTTC CATSDSRGDREGNEQYF
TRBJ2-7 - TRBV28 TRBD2 TGTGCCAGCAGCTACCGGGAGCGGGGGTACTTC CASSYRERGYF
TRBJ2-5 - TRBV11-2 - TGTGCCAGCAGCTTAGGCGGAGGGACCCAGTACTTC CASSLGGGTQYF
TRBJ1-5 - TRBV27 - TGTGCCGCCAGCTCCCTCGGAGGGGTTGGTGTTCAGCCCCAGCATTTT CAASSLGGVGVQPQHF
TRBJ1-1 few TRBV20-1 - TGCAGTGCTAGAACCGGCACTGAAGCTTTCTTT CSARTGTEAFF
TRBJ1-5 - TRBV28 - TGTGCCAGCAGATTCGAGGGCGGGAACAATCAGCCCCAGCATTTT CASRFEGGNNQPQHF
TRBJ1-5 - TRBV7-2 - TGTGCCAGCAGCTTAGGCTATAATCAGCCCCAGCATTTT CASSLGYNQPQHF
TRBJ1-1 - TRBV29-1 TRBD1 TGCAGCGTTCGACGGGACAGCTTGACGAACACTGAAGCTTTCTTT CSVRRDSLTNTEAFF
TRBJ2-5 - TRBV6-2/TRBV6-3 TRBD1 TGTGCCAGCAGTTTCACAGGGGGCCGTGAGACCCAGTACTTC CASSFTGGRETQYF
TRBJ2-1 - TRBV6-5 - TGTGCCAGCAGTTACTCGGCAGGAGGGTACAATGAGCAGTTCTTC CASSYSAGGYNEQFF
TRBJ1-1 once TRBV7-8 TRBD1 TGTGCCAGCGTTCTCAACAGGGGTCGGTCTGAAGCTTTCTTT CASVLNRGRSEAFF
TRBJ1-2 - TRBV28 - TGTGCCAGCAGTTTAACAGGAGACGGTGGCTACACCTTC CASSLTGDGGYTF